This entry describes one TCR beta chain. This CDR3 has 17 residues. Germline CDR1 and CDR2: SGHNT and YYREEE (reference sequence). Trimming took 4 bases from V and 3 from J; bases not matched to a gene: 12. This sample was included in a study of blood T cell repertoires in COVID-19. TCRdb's copy holds only in-frame clones and misses some; the assay was immunoSEQ multiplex PCR. The data show about 99,000 clones, approximately 88% seen once. The V gene is TRBV5-4, the J gene TRBJ2-1; 8 nucleotides line up with TRBD2. The specimen was peripheral blood. The source is a man between 60 and 75 years old with acute or convalescent COVID-19. The CDR3 nucleotides are TGTGCCAGCAGCAAGAGCAGCGGGAGCCCCGTCTACAATGAGCAGTTCTTC. Encoded protein: CASSKSSGSPVYNEQFF.